The clone carrying this T cell receptor beta chain has a handful of counts. Its antigen is not identified. The entry originates in a study of T-cell memory formation after mild COVID-19. Broader study findings: Confirmation of SARS-CoV-2 specificity was lacking for second-wave clones peaking day 37. The main location of contracting CD4+ clones was CM and EM, and that of contracting CD8+ clones was EMRA.

TCRalpha and TCRbeta libraries used 5'RACE with constant-segment primers and UMIs. TCRdb redid the calling of the 5' RACE reads with MiXCR, one entry per CDR3 protein. The data hold a few hundred thousand distinct CDR3 sequences, with about 16% observed a single time. The CDR3 is made up of 14 amino acids. In germline, CDR1 is MNHEY, CDR2 SVGAGI. The V and J ends lost 4 bases and 0 bases respectively, with 9 bases between them. Material for sequencing was PBMCs or a T cell subset sorted from them (not recorded which). The sequence was collected from a man aged 18-30 years who had mild COVID-19 (a few samples of this study predate the infection). Cell type and time point are not known. The chain employs TRBV6-5 and TRBJ1-2; D not resolved. DNA of the CDR3: TGTGCCAGCAGTTCCTACCAGACTAACTATGGCTACACCTTC. Amino acid sequence: CASSSYQTNYGYTF.